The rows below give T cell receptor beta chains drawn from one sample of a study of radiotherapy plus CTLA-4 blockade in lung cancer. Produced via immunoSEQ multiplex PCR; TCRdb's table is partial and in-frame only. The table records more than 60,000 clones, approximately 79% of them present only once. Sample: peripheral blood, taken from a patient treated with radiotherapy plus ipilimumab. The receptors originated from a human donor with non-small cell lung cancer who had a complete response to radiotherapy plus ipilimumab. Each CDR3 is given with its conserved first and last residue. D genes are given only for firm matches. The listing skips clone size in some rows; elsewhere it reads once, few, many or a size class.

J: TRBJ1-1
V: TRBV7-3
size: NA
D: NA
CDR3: CASRAGMNTEAFF
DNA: TGTGCCAGCCGCGCAGGGATGAACACTGAAGCTTTCTTT

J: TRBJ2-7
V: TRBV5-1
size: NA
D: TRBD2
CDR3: CASTGEGNEQYF
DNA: TGCGCCAGCACCGGGGAGGGGAACGAGCAGTACTTC

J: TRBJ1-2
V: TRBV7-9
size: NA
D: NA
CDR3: CASSLVDEDYANYGYTF
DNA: TGTGCCAGCAGCTTAGTTGACGAGGACTATGCTAACTATGGCTACACCTTC

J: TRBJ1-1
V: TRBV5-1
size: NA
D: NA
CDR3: CASSLLGGFPDTEAFF
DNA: TGCGCCAGCAGCTTGCTGGGGGGTTTCCCGGACACTGAAGCTTTCTTT

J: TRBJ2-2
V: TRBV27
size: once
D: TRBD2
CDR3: CASSSPGLAGTNTGELFF
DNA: TGTGCCAGCAGTTCTCCGGGACTAGCGGGGACGAACACCGGGGAGCTGTTTTTT

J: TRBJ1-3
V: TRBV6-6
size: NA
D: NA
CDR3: CASSYREGAGNTIYF
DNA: TGTGCCAGCAGTTACCGGGAGGGGGCTGGAAACACCATATATTTT

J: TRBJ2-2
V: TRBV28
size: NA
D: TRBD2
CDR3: CASSRLAVNTGELFF
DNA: TGTGCCAGCAGTAGACTAGCGGTAAACACCGGGGAGCTGTTTTTT

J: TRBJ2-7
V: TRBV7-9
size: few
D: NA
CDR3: CASSAGQQGQYF
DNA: TGTGCCAGCAGCGCAGGACAGCAAGGGCAGTACTTC

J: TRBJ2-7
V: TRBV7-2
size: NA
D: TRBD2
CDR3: CASSSTSGPYEQYF
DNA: TGTGCCAGCAGCTCTACTAGCGGACCCTACGAGCAGTACTTC

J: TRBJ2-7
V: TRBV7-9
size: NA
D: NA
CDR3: CASSAAKSHEQYF
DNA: TGTGCCAGCAGCGCGGCCAAGTCACACGAGCAGTACTTC

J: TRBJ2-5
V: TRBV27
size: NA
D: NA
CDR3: CASSLRGWGEETQYF
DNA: TGTGCCAGCAGTTTAAGGGGTTGGGGGGAAGAGACCCAGTACTTC

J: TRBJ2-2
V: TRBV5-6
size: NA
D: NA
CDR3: CASSLTYSIRTSTGELFF
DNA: TGTGCCAGCAGCTTGACCTACAGCATAAGGACAAGCACCGGGGAGCTGTTTTTT

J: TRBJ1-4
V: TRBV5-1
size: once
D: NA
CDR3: CASRRGTTNEKLFF
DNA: TGCGCCAGCAGACGGGGGACTACTAATGAAAAACTGTTTTTT

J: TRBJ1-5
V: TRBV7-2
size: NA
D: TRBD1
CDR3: CASSSRGNQPQHF
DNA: TGTGCCAGCAGCTCCAGGGGGAATCAGCCCCAGCATTTT

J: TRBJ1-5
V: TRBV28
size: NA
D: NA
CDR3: CASVKPTMRGRGNQPQHF
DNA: TGTGCCAGCGTAAAACCTACGATGCGGGGGCGTGGGAATCAGCCCCAGCATTTT

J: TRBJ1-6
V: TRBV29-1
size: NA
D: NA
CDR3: CSVGGNVDNSPLHF
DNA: TGCAGCGTGGGGGGAAACGTGGATAATTCACCCCTCCACTTT

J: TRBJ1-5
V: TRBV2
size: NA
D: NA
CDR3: CASSPGAQGGNQPQHF
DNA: TGTGCCAGCAGTCCCGGGGCACAGGGTGGCAATCAGCCCCAGCATTTT

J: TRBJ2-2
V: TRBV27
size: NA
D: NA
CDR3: CASSRLNTGELFF
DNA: TGTGCCAGCTCCCGGTTGAACACCGGGGAGCTGTTTTTT

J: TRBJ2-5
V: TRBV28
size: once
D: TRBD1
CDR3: CASSLEFTGDQETQYF
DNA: TGTGCCAGCAGTTTAGAATTTACAGGGGACCAAGAGACCCAGTACTTC

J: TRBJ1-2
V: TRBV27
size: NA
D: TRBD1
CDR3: CASSATRDRGYGYTF
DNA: TGTGCCAGCAGTGCCACCCGGGACAGGGGCTATGGCTACACCTTC

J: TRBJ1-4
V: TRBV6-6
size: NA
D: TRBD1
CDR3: CASSGQGWELFF
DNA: TGTGCCAGCAGCGGACAGGGGTGGGAACTGTTTTTT

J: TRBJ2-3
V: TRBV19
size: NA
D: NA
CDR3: CASSVQDARTDTQYF
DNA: TGTGCCAGTAGCGTACAGGACGCACGCACAGATACGCAGTATTTT

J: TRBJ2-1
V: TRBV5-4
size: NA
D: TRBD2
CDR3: CASSRSGRVKFF
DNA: TGTGCCAGCAGCCGGAGCGGGAGGGTGAAGTTCTTC

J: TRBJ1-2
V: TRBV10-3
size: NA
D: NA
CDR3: CAISEGTRYGYTF
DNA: TGTGCCATCAGTGAAGGGACACGGTATGGCTACACCTTC

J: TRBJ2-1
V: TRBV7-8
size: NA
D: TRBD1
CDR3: CASSQKLSGTGGSEQFF
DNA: TGTGCCAGCAGCCAAAAACTCTCCGGGACAGGGGGCAGTGAGCAGTTCTTC

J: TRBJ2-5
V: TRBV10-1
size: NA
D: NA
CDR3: CASSDGLVQYF
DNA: TGCGCCAGCAGTGATGGGCTGGTGCAGTACTTC